This record covers a single T cell receptor (beta chain). The antigen is undetermined. Researchers ran the PCR with 60 Vbeta and 13 Jbeta primers. Produced via immunoSEQ multiplex PCR; TCRdb's table is partial and in-frame only. The sample is made up of approximately 150,000 clones, and the top ten hold roughly 1.6% of it. These data belong to a study of cytomegalovirus exposure and HLA in healthy donors. The study's findings and limits: Versus the 666-donor mean, an Asian-associated ancestry cluster reportedly showed fewer N-insertions in a later analysis. Clonal expansion, a later analysis showed, was greater in HLA-associated TCR beta chains than in equally common others. Likely technical artifact: a cluster of highly shared sequence variants. A missense variant in DCLRE1C was later tied to TCR beta V- and J-gene trimming.

The sample consisted of PBMCs. The clonotype was recovered from a woman between 45 and 60 years old in good health and CMV-seronegative.

In DNA, the CDR3 is TGTGCCAGTAGTATAGAACAGCACTCCTACAATGAGCAGTTCTTC. Encoded protein: CASSIEQHSYNEQFF. The chain carries TRBV19 and TRBJ2-1; D is uncertain. Germline-derived CDR1 and CDR2 are LNHDA and SQIVND (reference sequence). V was clipped by 0 bases and J by 0 bases, with 6 bases between them. The CDR3 runs 15 residues.